The rows below give T cell receptor beta chains drawn from one sample of a study of regulatory T cells in long-lasting Graves disease. Each CDR3 protein is one row after TCRdb ran MiXCR on the multiplex PCR reads. Of around 460,000 distinct CDR3 sequences in the sample, roughly 15% are singletons; the top ten hold roughly 18%. The sample was also reused in another study, on T cells in Graves' hyperthyroidism and ophthalmopathy.

Sequenced here: peripheral blood mononuclear cells (PBMCs), sampled at new diagnosis, from a patient treated with antithyroid drugs. The source is a woman in her forties or fifties with Graves disease. The CDR3 runs from the conserved cysteine through the conserved F or W. D genes are given only for firm matches. For some rows the clone size is stated as once, few or many, or as a class when expanded; others skip it.

j_call v_call clone_size d_call cdr3_aa cdr3_nt
TRBJ2-7 TRBV6-9 . . CASSYEQGGNEQYF TGTGCCAGCAGTTATGAACAGGGAGGGAACGAGCAGTACTTC
TRBJ2-1 TRBV7-2 . TRBD2 CASSSRPSGRPNEQFF TGTGCCAGCAGCTCCCGGCCTAGCGGGAGGCCGAATGAGCAGTTCTTC
TRBJ2-7 TRBV28 . TRBD1 CASSFLGQGEYEQYF TGTGCCAGCAGTTTTTTGGGACAGGGGGAGTACGAGCAGTACTTC
TRBJ2-1 TRBV30 few . CAWSILRDEQFF TGTGCCTGGAGTATCCTTAGGGATGAGCAGTTCTTC
TRBJ2-2 TRBV6-2/TRBV6-3 . TRBD2 CASKGSGSDGELFF TGTGCCAGCAAGGGTAGCGGGAGTGACGGGGAGCTGTTTTTT
TRBJ2-1 TRBV7-7 many TRBD2 CASSSRLAGDYNEQFF TGTGCTAGCAGCTCACGTCTAGCGGGCGATTACAATGAGCAGTTCTTC
TRBJ2-5 TRBV30 . TRBD2 CARTSGRGDETQYF TGTGCCCGGACTAGCGGGAGGGGGGACGAGACCCAGTACTTC
TRBJ2-2 TRBV19 few TRBD1 CASSHLDRGNGELFF TGTGCCAGTAGTCACTTGGACAGGGGGAACGGGGAGCTGTTTTTT
TRBJ1-2 TRBV2 . . CAERRDGRDGYTF TGTGCCGAGCGGAGGGATGGCCGGGATGGCTACACCTTC
TRBJ1-1 TRBV6-1 many TRBD1 CASRGQGMNTEAFF TGTGCCAGCAGGGGACAGGGAATGAACACTGAAGCTTTCTTT
TRBJ2-5 TRBV19 . . CASQQSTEETQYF TGTGCCAGTCAGCAGAGTACCGAAGAGACCCAGTACTTC
TRBJ2-3 TRBV20-1 . . CSASLGGIGTDTQYF TGCAGTGCTAGTCTCGGCGGGATTGGAACAGATACGCAGTATTTT
TRBJ2-7 TRBV28 many TRBD2 CASHETSGSLSYEQYF TGTGCCAGCCACGAGACTAGCGGGAGTTTATCCTACGAGCAGTACTTC
TRBJ2-1 TRBV4-1 few . CASSQVGSASNEQFF TGCGCCAGCAGCCAAGTAGGTTCGGCTAGCAATGAGCAGTTCTTC
TRBJ1-1 TRBV4-2 . . CASSQLSTLNTEAFF TGTGCCAGCAGCCAACTTTCCACCTTGAACACTGAAGCTTTCTTT
TRBJ2-5 TRBV24-1 many . CATSELTSRVGETQYF TGTGCCACCAGTGAACTAACCTCTAGGGTTGGCGAGACCCAGTACTTC
TRBJ1-6 TRBV6-1 few . CASKTENNSPLHF TGTGCCAGCAAGACAGAAAATAATTCACCCCTCCACTTT
TRBJ2-7 TRBV6-9 few . CASSSRATPYEQYF TGTGCCAGCAGTTCCAGGGCGACTCCCTACGAGCAGTACTTC
TRBJ2-4 TRBV3-1 many . CASSLGPAIAKNIQYF TGTGCCAGCAGCCTTGGACCGGCGATAGCCAAAAACATTCAGTACTTC
TRBJ2-3 TRBV4-1 few TRBD2 CASSHGAGRERDTQYF TGCGCCAGCAGCCACGGCGCGGGGAGGGAGCGGGATACGCAGTATTTT
TRBJ1-2 TRBV24-1 many . CATSDPNGYGYTF TGTGCCACCAGTGATCCGAATGGCTATGGCTACACCTTC
TRBJ1-5 TRBV28 many . CASRPAGNGNQPQHF TGTGCCAGCAGACCGGCGGGGAACGGCAATCAGCCCCAGCATTTT
TRBJ2-7 TRBV20-1 many TRBD1 CSARVPTGSDEQYF TGCAGTGCTAGAGTTCCGACAGGGTCGGACGAGCAGTACTTC
TRBJ1-3 TRBV11-2 many . CASSSQGWVAGNTIYF TGTGCCAGCAGCTCGCAGGGTTGGGTTGCTGGAAACACCATATATTTT
TRBJ1-3 TRBV20-1 . . CSAKTDSTSGNTIYF TGCAGTGCGAAGACGGACAGCACCTCTGGAAACACCATATATTTT
TRBJ2-1 TRBV28 few . CATHRICNEQFF TGTGCCACCCACAGGATTTGCAATGAGCAGTTCTTC
TRBJ2-1 TRBV30 few . CAWSVNSFNEQFF TGTGCCTGGAGTGTAAACAGTTTCAATGAGCAGTTCTTC
TRBJ1-6 TRBV28 many TRBD1 CASSVPGGASYNSPLHF TGTGCCAGCAGTGTTCCAGGGGGCGCCTCCTATAATTCACCCCTCCACTTT
TRBJ2-1 TRBV20-1 many . CSARHGGRVTGYNEQFF TGCAGTGCCCGCCACGGGGGTAGGGTTACGGGCTACAATGAGCAGTTCTTC
TRBJ2-3 TRBV7-3 many TRBD2 CASSLWGGAGDTQYF TGTGCCAGCAGCCTGTGGGGGGGAGCGGGGGATACGCAGTATTTT
TRBJ2-7 TRBV12-3/TRBV12-4 . . CASSPRDNQFYEQYF TGTGCCAGCAGTCCCCGGGACAACCAATTCTACGAGCAGTACTTC
TRBJ2-3 TRBV5-1 . . CASSPRGREFTDTQYF TGCGCCAGCAGCCCAAGGGGGCGGGAGTTCACAGATACGCAGTATTTT
TRBJ2-1 TRBV20-1 once TRBD2 CSARRLAGVGEQFF TGCAGTGCTAGGCGGCTAGCGGGAGTTGGTGAGCAGTTCTTC
TRBJ1-5 TRBV4-2 . TRBD1 CASSQAPNRGQPQHF TGTGCCAGCAGCCAAGCCCCTAACAGGGGCCAGCCCCAGCATTTT
TRBJ2-1 TRBV5-4 many . CASSLGGGQDIYNEQFF TGTGCCAGCAGCTTGGGGGGGGGACAGGACATATACAATGAGCAGTTCTTC
TRBJ2-3 TRBV2 many . CASSGLEDSTQYF TGTGCCAGCAGTGGGCTCGAGGATTCTACGCAGTATTTT
TRBJ2-7 TRBV29-1 . . CSVATFMGRSFFYEQYF TGCAGCGTTGCGACCTTTATGGGCAGGAGCTTTTTCTACGAGCAGTACTTC
TRBJ1-6 TRBV11-2 many . CASSYGQNNSPLHF TGTGCCAGCAGCTACGGACAAAATAATTCACCCCTCCACTTT
TRBJ2-7 TRBV18 many TRBD1 CASSPPGQGVGEQYF TGTGCCAGCTCACCTCCTGGACAGGGGGTGGGAGAGCAGTACTTC
TRBJ2-2 TRBV14 . . CASSPLGASNTGELFF TGTGCCAGCAGCCCACTAGGGGCATCCAACACCGGGGAGCTGTTTTTT
TRBJ2-5 TRBV20-1 few TRBD2 CSARVLGLAEETQYF TGCAGTGCTAGAGTACTGGGACTAGCGGAAGAGACCCAGTACTTC
TRBJ2-1 TRBV3-1 few TRBD1 CASSLQGAHNEQFF TGTGCCAGCAGCCTACAGGGGGCCCACAATGAGCAGTTCTTC
TRBJ2-1 TRBV11-2 many . CASSLVVLLEPRGWEQFF TGTGCCAGCAGCTTAGTCGTTTTATTGGAGCCCAGGGGCTGGGAGCAGTTCTTC
TRBJ2-3 TRBV28 many TRBD2 CASSGGALAGGISDTQYF TGTGCCAGCAGTGGGGGGGCTCTAGCGGGAGGGATTTCAGATACGCAGTATTTT
TRBJ1-6 TRBV20-1 . TRBD1 CSARRDSINSPLHF TGCAGTGCTAGGAGGGACAGCATTAATTCACCCCTCCACTTT
TRBJ1-2 TRBV11-2 few TRBD1 CASSSLPGGGYGYTF TGTGCCAGCAGCTCCCTTCCAGGGGGCGGCTATGGCTACACCTTC
TRBJ2-7 TRBV18 many . CASSPLDTYEQYF TGTGCCAGCTCACCACTGGACACCTACGAGCAGTACTTC
TRBJ2-5 TRBV7-6 many TRBD2 CASSLGTSGQETQYF TGTGCCAGCAGCTTAGGGACTAGCGGGCAAGAGACCCAGTACTTC
TRBJ1-5 TRBV5-5 few TRBD1 CASSSSGGFQPQHF TGTGCCAGCAGCTCCTCAGGGGGCTTCCAGCCCCAGCATTTT
TRBJ2-5 TRBV5-1 . TRBD2 CASNHPPSGRERKTQYF TGCGCCAGCAACCACCCCCCTAGCGGGCGGGAGCGGAAGACCCAGTACTTC
TRBJ2-2 TRBV3-1 many . CASSQGTANTGELFF TGTGCCAGCAGCCAAGGTACAGCGAACACCGGGGAGCTGTTTTTT
TRBJ2-3 TRBV12-3/TRBV12-4 many TRBD2 CASSVDNPRLAESTDTQYF TGTGCCAGCAGTGTAGATAATCCCCGACTAGCGGAGAGCACAGATACGCAGTATTTT
TRBJ1-5 TRBV9 many TRBD1 CASSKTGSSNQPQHF TGTGCCAGCAGCAAGACAGGGTCTAGCAATCAGCCCCAGCATTTT
TRBJ2-2 TRBV7-7 . TRBD2 CASAGGYTGELFF TGTGCTAGCGCGGGAGGGTACACCGGGGAGCTGTTTTTT